The 5 T cell receptor beta chains presented below share a single source sample, sequenced in a study of blood T cells in healthy people across ages. The second PCR ran about 6 to 12 cycles with a sample-barcoded 5' primer and J-beta primers. TCRdb ran MiXCR on the 5' RACE reads and lists one entry per CDR3 protein. The data contain around 1,000,000 distinct CDR3 sequences, around 25% of them singletons. The sample was also linked to a second study, of T cells of mothers and their children.

The specimen was blood. Receptors originate from a girl between 2 and 10 years old in good health.

The chain recombines TRBV6-2 or TRBV6-3 with TRBJ2-1, with D possibly being TRBD1 or TRBD2 (5 bases each). TRBJ2-7 matches the DNA end more closely, so the J call is doubtful. This CDR3 is built from 15 residues. Germline CDR1 reads MNHEY; CDR2 reads SVGEGT. The CDR3 loop is CASSLFRDRTYEQYF. CDR3 bases: TGTGCCAGCAGTCTATTCCGGGACCGTACCTACGAGCAGTACTTC.

V gene TRBV9 combines with J gene TRBJ2-1, with TRBD1 as a possible D gene (6 bases). Trimming removed 6 bases from V and 8 bases from J, with 21 bases in between. The CDR3 is 15 residues long. CDR1 is SGDLS and CDR2 is YYNGEE in the germline V gene. CDR3 loop: CASTVTGHPADEQFF. The CDR3 region has the DNA TGTGCCAGCACCGTTACGGGACACCCAGCAGATGAGCAGTTCTTC. The entire variable domain, with the rest obtained from reference TRBV9 and TRBJ2-1, is as follows: DSGVTQTPKHLITATGQRVTLRCSPRSGDLSVYWYQQSLDQGLQFLIQYYNGEERAKGNILERFSAQQFPDLHSELNLSSLELGDSALYFCASTVTGHPADEQFFGPGTRLTVL.

The rearrangement links TRBV5-1 to TRBJ1-2, with 8 bases identical to TRBD1. J was trimmed by 5 bases and V by 0 bases; bases with no gene match: 3. Germline values: CDR1 SGHRS, CDR2 YFSETQ. The CDR3 is 14 amino acids. CDR3 nucleotide sequence: TGCGCCAGCAGCTTGGCCGACAGGGGATATGGCTACACCTTC. Residues: CASSLADRGYGYTF.

This clonotype came up a few times. The V call is TRBV4-1, the J call TRBJ1-2, with D perhaps matching TRBD1 (5 bases). The CDR3 spans 15 residues. Germline V gene lookup returns CDR1 MGHRA and CDR2 YSYEKL. Trimming removed 1 base at V and 3 bases at J, with 12 bases between. In DNA form, the CDR3 reads TGCGCCAGCAGCCAAGCCGGACAAGGATACTATGGCTACACCTTC. Amino acids: CASSQAGQGYYGYTF.

The chain carries TRBV7-8 and TRBJ1-4, with 8 bases lining up with TRBD1. Germline CDR1 SGHVS, CDR2 FQNEAQ. The V and J ends lost 2 bases and 10 bases, in that order; junction bases with no gene match: 6. CDR3 length: 14 amino acids. The CDR3, as DNA: TGTGCCAGCAGCTTAACCAGGGGGCTTGGAAAACTGTTTTTT. Translating it yields CASSLTRGLGKLFF.